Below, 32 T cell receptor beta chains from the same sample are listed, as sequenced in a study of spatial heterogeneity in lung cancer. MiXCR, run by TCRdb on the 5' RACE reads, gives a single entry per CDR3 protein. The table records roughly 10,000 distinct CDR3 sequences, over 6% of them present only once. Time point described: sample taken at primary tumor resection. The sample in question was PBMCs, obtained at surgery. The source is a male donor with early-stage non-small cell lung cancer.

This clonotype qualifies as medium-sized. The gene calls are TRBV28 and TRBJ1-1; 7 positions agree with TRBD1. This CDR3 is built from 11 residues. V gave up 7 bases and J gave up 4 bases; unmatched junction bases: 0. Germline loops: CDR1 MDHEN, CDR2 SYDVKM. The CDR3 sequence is CASTGGTEAFF. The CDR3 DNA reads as TGTGCCAGCACAGGGGGCACTGAAGCTTTCTTT.

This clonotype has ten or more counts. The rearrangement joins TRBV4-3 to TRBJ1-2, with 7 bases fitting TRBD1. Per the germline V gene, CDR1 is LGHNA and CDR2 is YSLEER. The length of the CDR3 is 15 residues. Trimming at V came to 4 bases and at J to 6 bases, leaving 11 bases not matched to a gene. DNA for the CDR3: TGCGCCAGCAGCCGGGGGACAGCCTCGCCGGATGGCTACACCTTC. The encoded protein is CASSRGTASPDGYTF.

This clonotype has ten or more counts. For the CDR3, the DNA is TGTGCCAGCATCCCCTACAGGGGGCAGGATGAAAAACTGTTTTTT. Its protein is CASIPYRGQDEKLFF. This chain links TRBV6-2 or TRBV6-3 with TRBJ1-4, with TRBD1 matching 9 bases. The CDR3 sequence is 15 residues long. V was clipped by 7 bases and J by 6 bases; unmatched bases: 9. Germline CDR1 reads MNHEY; CDR2 reads SVGEGT.

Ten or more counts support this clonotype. This CDR3 is CASNPRGEAKNIQYF. CDR3 sequence (DNA): TGTGCCAGCAACCCCCGAGGGGAGGCCAAAAACATTCAGTACTTC. The chain links TRBV6-2 or TRBV6-3 to TRBJ2-4, with D perhaps assigned TRBD1 or TRBD2 (5 bases each). The germline V gene has CDR1 MNHEY and CDR2 SVGEGT. Trimming took off 7 bases at V and 1 base at J, with 14 bases between the two ends. The CDR3 consists of 15 residues.

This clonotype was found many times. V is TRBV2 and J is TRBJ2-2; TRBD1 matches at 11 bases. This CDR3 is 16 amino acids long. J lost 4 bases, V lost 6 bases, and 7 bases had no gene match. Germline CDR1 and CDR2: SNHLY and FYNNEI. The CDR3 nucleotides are TGTGCCAGCAGAATATCCGGGACAGGGGGCACCGGGGAGCTGTTTTTT. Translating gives CASRISGTGGTGELFF.

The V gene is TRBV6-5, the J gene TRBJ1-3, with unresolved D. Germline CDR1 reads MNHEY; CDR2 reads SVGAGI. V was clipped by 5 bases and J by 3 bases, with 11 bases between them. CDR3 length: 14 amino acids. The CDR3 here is CASSPSFGGNTIYF. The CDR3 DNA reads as TGTGCCAGCAGTCCATCTTTCGGTGGAAACACCATATATTTT.

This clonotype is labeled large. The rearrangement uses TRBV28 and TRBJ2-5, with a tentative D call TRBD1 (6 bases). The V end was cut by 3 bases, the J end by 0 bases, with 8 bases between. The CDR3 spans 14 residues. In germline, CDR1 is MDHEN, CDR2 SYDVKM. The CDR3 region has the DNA TGTGCCAGCAGTTTTAGACAGGACCAAGAGACCCAGTACTTC. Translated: CASSFRQDQETQYF.

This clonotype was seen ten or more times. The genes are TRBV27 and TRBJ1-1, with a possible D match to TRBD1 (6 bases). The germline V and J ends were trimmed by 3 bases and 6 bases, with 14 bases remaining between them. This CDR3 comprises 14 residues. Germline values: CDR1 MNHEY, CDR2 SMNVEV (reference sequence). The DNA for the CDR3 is TGTGCCAGCAGTTTCGGGGCGGGGGCCCCTGAAGCTTTCTTT. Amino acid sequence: CASSFGAGAPEAFF.

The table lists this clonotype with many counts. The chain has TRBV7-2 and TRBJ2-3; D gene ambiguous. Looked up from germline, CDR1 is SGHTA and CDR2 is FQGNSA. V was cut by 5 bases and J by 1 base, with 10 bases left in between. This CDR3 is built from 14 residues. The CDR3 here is CASSRLVGTDTQYF. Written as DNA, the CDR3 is TGTGCCAGCAGCCGCCTGGTCGGCACAGATACGCAGTATTTT. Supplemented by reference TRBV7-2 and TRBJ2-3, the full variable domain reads GAGVSQSPSNKVTEKGKDVELRCDPISGHTALYWYRQSLGQGLEFLIYFQGNSAPDKSGLPSDRFSAERTGGSVSTLTIQRTQQEDSAVYLCASSRLVGTDTQYFGPGTRLTVL.

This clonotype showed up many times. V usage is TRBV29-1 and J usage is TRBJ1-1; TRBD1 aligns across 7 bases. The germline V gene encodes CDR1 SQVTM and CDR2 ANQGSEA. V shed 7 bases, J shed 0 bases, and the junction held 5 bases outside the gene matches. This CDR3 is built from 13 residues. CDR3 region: CSGGQSMNTEAFF. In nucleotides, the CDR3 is TGCAGCGGGGGACAGTCGATGAACACTGAAGCTTTCTTT.

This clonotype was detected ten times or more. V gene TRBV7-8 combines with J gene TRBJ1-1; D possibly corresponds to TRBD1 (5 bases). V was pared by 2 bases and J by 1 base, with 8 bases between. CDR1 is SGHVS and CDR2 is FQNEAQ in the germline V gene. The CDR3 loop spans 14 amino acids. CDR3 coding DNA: TGTGCCAGCAGCTTACCGGGGGGGAACACTGAAGCTTTCTTT. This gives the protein CASSLPGGNTEAFF. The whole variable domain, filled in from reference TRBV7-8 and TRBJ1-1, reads GAGVSQSPRYKVAKRGQDVALRCDPISGHVSLFWYQQALGQGPEFLTYFQNEAQLDKSGLPSDRFFAERPEGSVSTLKIQRTQQEDSAVYLCASSLPGGNTEAFFGQGTRLTVV.

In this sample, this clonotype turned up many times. In nucleotides, the CDR3 is TGCGCCAGCAGCTTGCGGGGAGGCAGCGAAGCAGATACGCAGTATTTT. Translating it yields CASSLRGGSEADTQYF. The rearrangement links TRBV5-1 to TRBJ2-3, with D tentatively TRBD2 (6 bases). Germline values: CDR1 SGHRS, CDR2 YFSETQ. This CDR3 region has 16 residues. V gave up 1 base and J gave up 4 bases, with 16 bases separating them.

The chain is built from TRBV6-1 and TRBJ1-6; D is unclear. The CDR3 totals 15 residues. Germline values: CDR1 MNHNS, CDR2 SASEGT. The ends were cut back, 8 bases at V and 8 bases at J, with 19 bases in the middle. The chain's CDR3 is CASPVGSGSDSPLHF. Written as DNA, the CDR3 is TGTGCCAGCCCCGTGGGGTCTGGAAGTGATTCACCCCTCCACTTT.

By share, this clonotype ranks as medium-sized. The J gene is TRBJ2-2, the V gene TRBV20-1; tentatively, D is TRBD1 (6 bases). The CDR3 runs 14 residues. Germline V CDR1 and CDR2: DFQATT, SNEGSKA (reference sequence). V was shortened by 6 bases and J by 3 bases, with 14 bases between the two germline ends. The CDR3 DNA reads TGCAGTGCATTGGACAGCGACCACACCGGGGAGCTGTTTTTT. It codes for CSALDSDHTGELFF.

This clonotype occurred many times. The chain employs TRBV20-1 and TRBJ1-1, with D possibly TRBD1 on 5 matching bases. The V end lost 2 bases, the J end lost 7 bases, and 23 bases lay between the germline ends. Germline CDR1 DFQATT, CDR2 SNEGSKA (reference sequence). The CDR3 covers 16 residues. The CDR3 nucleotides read TGCAGTGCTAGACCCCGCGCCCAGGGAGCCCGGGGTGAAGCTTTCTTT. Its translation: CSARPRAQGARGEAFF.

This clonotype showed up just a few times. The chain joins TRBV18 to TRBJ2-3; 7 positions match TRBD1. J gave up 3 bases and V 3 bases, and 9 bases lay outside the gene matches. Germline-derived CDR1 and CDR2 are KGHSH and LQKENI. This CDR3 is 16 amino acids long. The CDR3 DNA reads TGTGCCAGCTCACCGTCGGACAGGTGGACGACAGATACGCAGTATTTT. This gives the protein CASSPSDRWTTDTQYF.

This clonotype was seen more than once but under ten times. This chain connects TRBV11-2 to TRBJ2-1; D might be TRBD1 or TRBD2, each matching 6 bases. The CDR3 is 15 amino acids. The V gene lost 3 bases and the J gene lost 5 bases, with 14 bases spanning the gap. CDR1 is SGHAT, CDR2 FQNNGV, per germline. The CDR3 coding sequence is TGTGCCAGCAGCTTCCGGGGGCTCATCAACAATGAGCAGTTCTTC. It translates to CASSFRGLINNEQFF.

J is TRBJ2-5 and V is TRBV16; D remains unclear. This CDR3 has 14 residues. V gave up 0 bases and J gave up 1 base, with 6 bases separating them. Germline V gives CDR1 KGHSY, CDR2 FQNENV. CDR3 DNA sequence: TGTGCCAGCAGCCAATCGGCGGTCCAAGAGACCCAGTACTTC. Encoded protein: CASSQSAVQETQYF.

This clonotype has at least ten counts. Written as DNA, the CDR3 is TGTGCCACCAGCAGAGATACGGGGTCCTACAATGAGCAGTTCTTC. Translated, it gives CATSRDTGSYNEQFF. The genes are TRBV15 and TRBJ2-1; weak D call: TRBD2 (5 bases). Germline-derived CDR1 and CDR2 are LNHNV and YYDKDF (reference sequence). The CDR3 is 15 amino acids. Trimming removed 0 bases at V and 1 base at J, with 7 bases between. Using reference TRBV15 and TRBJ2-1 for the parts outside the CDR3, the full variable domain is DAMVIQNPRYQVTQFGKPVTLSCSQTLNHNVMYWYQQKSSQAPKLLFHYYDKDFNNEADTPDNFQSRRPNTSFCFLDIRSPGLGDTAMYLCATSRDTGSYNEQFFGPGTRLTVL.

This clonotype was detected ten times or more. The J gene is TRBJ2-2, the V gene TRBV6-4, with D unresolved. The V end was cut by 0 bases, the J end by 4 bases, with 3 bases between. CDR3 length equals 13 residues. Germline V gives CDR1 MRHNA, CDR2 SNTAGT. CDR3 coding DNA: TGTGCCAGCAGTGACTCTAGCACCGGGGAGCTGTTTTTT. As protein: CASSDSSTGELFF.

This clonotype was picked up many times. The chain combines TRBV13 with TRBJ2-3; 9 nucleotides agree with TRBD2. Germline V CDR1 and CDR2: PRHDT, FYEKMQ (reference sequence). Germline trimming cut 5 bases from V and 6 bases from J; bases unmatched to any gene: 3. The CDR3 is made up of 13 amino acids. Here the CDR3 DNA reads TGTGCCAGCAGCCGCGGGGGGGCGGATACGCAGTATTTT. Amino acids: CASSRGGADTQYF.

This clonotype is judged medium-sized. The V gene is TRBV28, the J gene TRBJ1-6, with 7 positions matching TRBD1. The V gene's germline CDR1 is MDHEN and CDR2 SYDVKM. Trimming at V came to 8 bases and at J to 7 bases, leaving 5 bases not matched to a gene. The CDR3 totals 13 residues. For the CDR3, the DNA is TGTGCCAGCGGTCACAGGGGAAATTCACCCCTCCACTTT. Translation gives CASGHRGNSPLHF.

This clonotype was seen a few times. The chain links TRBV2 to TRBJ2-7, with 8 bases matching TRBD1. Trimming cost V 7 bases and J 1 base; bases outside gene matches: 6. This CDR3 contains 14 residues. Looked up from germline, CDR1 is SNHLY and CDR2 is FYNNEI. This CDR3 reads CASTWTGSSYEQYF. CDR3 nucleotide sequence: TGTGCCAGCACTTGGACAGGGTCTTCCTACGAGCAGTACTTC.

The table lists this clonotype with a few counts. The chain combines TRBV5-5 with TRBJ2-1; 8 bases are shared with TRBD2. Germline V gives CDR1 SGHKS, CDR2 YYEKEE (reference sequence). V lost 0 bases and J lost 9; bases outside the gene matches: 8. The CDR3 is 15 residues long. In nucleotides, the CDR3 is TGTGCCAGCAGCTTGGTTACAGCGGGGGCTGCTGAGCAGTTCTTC. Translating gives CASSLVTAGAAEQFF. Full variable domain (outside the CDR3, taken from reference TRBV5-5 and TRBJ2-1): DAGVTQSPTHLIKTRGQQVTLRCSPISGHKSVSWYQQVLGQGPQFIFQYYEKEERGRGNFPDRFSARQFPNYSSELNVNALLLGDSALYLCASSLVTAGAAEQFFGPGTRLTVL.

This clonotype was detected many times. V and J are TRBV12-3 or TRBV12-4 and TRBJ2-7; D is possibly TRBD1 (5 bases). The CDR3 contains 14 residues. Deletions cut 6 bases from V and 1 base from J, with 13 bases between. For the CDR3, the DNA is TGTGCCAGCAGGGTGGGGCAGCAATCCTACGAGCAGTACTTC. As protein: CASRVGQQSYEQYF.

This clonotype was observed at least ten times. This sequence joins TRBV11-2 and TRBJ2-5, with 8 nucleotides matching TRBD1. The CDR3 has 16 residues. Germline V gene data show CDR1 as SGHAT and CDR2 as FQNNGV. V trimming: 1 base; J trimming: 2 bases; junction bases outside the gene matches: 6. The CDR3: CASSLGFGTGQETQYF. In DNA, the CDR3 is TGTGCCAGCAGCTTAGGCTTCGGGACAGGTCAAGAGACCCAGTACTTC.

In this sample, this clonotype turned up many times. Written as DNA, the CDR3 is TGCAGTTTGGAGCGGGGAGCCAAAAACATTCAGTACTTC. It yields the protein CSLERGAKNIQYF. The chain has TRBV20-1 and TRBJ2-4, with TRBD2 matching 7 bases. CDR3 length: 13 residues. V dropped 8 bases and J dropped 0; count of bases not matched to a gene: 4. The germline V gene has CDR1 DFQATT and CDR2 SNEGSKA (reference sequence).

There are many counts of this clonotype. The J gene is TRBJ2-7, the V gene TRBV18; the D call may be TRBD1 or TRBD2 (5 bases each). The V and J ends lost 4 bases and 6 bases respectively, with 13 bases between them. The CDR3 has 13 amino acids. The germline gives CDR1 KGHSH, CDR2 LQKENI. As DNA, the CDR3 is TGTGCCAGCTCACTAAGCCGGGACGCCGAGCAGTACTTC. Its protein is CASSLSRDAEQYF.

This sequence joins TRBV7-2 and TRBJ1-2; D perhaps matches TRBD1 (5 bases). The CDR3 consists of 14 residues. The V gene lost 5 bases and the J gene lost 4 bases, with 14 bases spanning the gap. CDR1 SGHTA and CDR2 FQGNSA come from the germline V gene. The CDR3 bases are TGTGCCAGCAGCAGCAGGGCGTCGACCTATGGCTACACCTTC. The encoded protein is CASSSRASTYGYTF.

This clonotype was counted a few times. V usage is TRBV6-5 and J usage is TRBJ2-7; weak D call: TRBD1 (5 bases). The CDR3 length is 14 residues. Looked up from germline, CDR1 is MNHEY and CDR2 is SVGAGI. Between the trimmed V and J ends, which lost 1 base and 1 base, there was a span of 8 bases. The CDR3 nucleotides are TGTGCCAGCAGTTACTTCCAGGGTTCCTACGAGCAGTACTTC. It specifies CASSYFQGSYEQYF.

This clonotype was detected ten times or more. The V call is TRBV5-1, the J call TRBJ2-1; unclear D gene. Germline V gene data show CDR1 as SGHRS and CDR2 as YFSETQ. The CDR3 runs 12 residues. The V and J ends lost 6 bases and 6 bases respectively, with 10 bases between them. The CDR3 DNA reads TGCGCCAGCATTGGGGTGGCCAATGAGCAGTTCTTC. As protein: CASIGVANEQFF.

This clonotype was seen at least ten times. Here the CDR3 DNA reads TGTGCCATCAGTGAAGGACAGGATGACTACGAGCAGTACTTC. Protein product: CAISEGQDDYEQYF. This rearrangement joins TRBV10-3 to TRBJ2-7, with TRBD1 matching over 7 bases. Losses at the gene ends were 3 bases for V and 3 bases for J; bases not matched to a gene: 5. The CDR3 has 14 residues. Germline assignment: CDR1 ENHRY and CDR2 SYGVKD.